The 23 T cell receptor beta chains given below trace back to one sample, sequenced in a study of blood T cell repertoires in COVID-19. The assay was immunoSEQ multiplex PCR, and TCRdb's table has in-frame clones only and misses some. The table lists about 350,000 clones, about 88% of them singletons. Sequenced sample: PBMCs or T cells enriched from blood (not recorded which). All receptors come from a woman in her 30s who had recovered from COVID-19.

In DNA form, the CDR3 reads TGTGCCAGCAGCGCCGAGACCTTCAAAGACAGGGTTAGCAATCAGCCCCAGCATTTT. Its protein is CASSAETFKDRVSNQPQHF. The V and J genes are TRBV28 and TRBJ1-5; 7 nucleotides align to TRBD1. Unmatched junction bases numbered 17, after V lost 6 bases and J lost 0 bases. This CDR3 is 19 amino acids long. Germline V CDR1 and CDR2: MDHEN, SYDVKM.

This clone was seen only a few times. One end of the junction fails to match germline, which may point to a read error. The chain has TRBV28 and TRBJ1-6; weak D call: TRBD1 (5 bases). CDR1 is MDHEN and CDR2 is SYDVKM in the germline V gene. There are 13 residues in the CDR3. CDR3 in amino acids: CASRDSDNSPLHF. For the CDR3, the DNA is TGTGCCAGTAGGGACTCCGATAATTCACCCCTCCACTTT.

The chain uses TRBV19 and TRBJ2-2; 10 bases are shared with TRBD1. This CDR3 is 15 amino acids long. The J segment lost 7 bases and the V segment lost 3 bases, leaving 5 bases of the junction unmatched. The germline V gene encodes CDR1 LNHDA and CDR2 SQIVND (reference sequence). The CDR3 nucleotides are TGTGCCAGTAGTATGGGACAGGGGTCTGTCGGGGAGCTGTTTTTT. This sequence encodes CASSMGQGSVGELFF.

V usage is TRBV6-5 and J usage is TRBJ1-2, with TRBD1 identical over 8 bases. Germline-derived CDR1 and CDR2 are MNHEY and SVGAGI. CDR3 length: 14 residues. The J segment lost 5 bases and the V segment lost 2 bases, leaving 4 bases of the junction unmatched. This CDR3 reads CASSYVTGGYGYTF. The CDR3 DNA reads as TGTGCCAGCAGTTACGTCACAGGGGGGTATGGCTACACCTTC.

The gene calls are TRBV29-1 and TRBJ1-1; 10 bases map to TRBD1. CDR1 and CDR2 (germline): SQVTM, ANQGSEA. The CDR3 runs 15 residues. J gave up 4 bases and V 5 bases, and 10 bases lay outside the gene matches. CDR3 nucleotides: TGCAGCGTTCGTCCCGGGACAGGGGTGGTCACTGAAGCTTTCTTT. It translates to CSVRPGTGVVTEAFF.

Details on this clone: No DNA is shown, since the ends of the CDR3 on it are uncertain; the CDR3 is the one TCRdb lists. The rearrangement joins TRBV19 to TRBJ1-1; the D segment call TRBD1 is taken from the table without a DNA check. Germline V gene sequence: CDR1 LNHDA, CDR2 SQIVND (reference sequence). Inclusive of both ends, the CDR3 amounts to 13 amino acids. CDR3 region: CASSIFGPGEAFF.

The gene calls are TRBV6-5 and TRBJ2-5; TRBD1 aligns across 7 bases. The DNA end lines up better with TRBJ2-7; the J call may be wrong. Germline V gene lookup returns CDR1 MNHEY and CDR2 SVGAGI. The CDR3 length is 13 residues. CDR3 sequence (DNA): TGTGCCAGCAGCGCCAGGGGGATCTACGAGCAGTACTTC. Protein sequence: CASSARGIYEQYF.

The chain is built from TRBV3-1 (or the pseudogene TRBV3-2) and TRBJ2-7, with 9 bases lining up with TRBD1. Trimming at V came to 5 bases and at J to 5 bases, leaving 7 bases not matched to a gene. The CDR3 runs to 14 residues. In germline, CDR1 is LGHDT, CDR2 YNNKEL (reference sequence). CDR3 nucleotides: TGTGCCAGCAGCTTCCAGGACAGGGGCAACGAGCAGTACTTC. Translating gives CASSFQDRGNEQYF.

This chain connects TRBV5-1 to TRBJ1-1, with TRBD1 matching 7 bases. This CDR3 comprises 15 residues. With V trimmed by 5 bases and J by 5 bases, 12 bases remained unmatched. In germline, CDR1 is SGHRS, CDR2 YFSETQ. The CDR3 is CASSLDRASRTEAFF. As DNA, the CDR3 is TGCGCCAGCAGTTTAGACAGGGCGAGTCGGACTGAAGCTTTCTTT.

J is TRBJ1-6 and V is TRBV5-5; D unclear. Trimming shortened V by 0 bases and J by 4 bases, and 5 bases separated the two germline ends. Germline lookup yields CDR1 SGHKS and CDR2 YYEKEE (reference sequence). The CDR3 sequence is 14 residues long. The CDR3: CASSLVLYNSPLHF. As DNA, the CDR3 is TGTGCCAGCAGCTTGGTCCTATATAATTCACCCCTCCACTTT.

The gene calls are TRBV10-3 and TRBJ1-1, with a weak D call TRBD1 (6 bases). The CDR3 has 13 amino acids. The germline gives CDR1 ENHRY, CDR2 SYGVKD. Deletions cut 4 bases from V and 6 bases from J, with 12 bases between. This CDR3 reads CAISATQGPEAFF. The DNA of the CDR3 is TGTGCCATCAGTGCAACACAGGGACCTGAAGCTTTCTTT.

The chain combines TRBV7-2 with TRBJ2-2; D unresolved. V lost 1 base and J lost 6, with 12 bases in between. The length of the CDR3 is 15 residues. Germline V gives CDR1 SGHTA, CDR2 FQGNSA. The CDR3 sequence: CASSLDPATAGELFF. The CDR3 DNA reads TGTGCCAGCAGCTTAGATCCAGCGACGGCCGGGGAGCTGTTTTTT.

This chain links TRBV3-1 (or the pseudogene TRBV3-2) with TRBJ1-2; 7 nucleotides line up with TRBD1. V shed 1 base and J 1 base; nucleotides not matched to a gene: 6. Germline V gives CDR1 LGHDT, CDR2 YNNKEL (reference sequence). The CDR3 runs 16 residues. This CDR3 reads CASSQGSTGINYGYTF. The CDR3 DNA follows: TGTGCCAGCAGCCAAGGTTCGACAGGGATTAACTATGGCTACACCTTC.

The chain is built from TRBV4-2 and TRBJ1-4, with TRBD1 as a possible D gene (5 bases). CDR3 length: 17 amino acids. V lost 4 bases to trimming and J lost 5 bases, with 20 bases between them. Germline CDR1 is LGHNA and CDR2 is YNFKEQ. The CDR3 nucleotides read TGTGCCAGCAGCCCTTTTCCTCGACAGATCCAGAATGAAAAACTGTTTTTT. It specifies CASSPFPRQIQNEKLFF.

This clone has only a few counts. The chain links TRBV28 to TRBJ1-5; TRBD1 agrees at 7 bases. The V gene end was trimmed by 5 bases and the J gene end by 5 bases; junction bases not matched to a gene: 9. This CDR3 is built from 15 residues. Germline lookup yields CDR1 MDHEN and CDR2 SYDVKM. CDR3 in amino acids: CASSTQGTADQPQHF. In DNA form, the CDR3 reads TGTGCCAGCAGTACTCAAGGGACAGCCGATCAGCCCCAGCATTTT. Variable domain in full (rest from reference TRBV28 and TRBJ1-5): DVKVTQSSRYLVKRTGEKVFLECVQDMDHENMFWYRQDPGLGLRLIYFSYDVKMKEKGDIPEGYSVSREKKERFSLILESASTNQTSMYLCASSTQGTADQPQHFGDGTRLSIL.

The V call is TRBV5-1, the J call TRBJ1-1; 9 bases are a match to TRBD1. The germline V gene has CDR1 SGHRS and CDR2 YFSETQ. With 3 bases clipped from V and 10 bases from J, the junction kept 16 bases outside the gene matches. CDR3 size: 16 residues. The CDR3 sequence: CASSYAGTGPLPGAFF. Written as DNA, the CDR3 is TGCGCCAGCAGCTATGCAGGGACAGGGCCCCTCCCGGGAGCTTTCTTT.

The chain's CDR3 is CASSSTPTDTQYF. Here the CDR3 DNA reads TGTGCCAGCTCATCCACACCCACAGATACGCAGTATTTT. The V gene is TRBV18, the J gene TRBJ2-3; no clear D gene. Trimming took 5 bases from V and 2 from J, leaving 8 bases between them. Germline CDR1 reads KGHSH; CDR2 reads LQKENI. The CDR3 consists of 13 residues.

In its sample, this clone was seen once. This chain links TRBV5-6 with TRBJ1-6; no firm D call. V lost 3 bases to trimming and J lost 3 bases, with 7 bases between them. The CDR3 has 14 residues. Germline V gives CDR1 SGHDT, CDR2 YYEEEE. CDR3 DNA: TGTGCCAGCAGCTCCCGGGACTATAATTCACCCCTCCACTTT. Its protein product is CASSSRDYNSPLHF.

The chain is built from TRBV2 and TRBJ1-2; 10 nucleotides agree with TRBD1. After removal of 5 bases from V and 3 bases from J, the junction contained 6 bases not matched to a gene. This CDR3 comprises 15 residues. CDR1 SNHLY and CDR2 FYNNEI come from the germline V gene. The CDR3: CASSQTGTGDYGYTF. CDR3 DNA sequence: TGTGCCAGCAGTCAAACCGGGACAGGGGACTATGGCTACACCTTC.

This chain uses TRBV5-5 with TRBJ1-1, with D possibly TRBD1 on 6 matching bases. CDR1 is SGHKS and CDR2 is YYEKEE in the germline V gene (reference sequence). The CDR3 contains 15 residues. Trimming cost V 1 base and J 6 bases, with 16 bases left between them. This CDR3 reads CASSLSYRASAEAFF. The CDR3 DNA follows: TGTGCCAGCAGCTTGTCTTACAGGGCGTCGGCTGAAGCTTTCTTT.

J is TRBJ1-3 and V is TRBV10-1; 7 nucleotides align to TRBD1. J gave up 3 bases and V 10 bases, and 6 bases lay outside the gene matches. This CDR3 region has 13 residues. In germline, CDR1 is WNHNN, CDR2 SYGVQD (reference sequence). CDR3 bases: TGCGCCACCCAGGACAGGCGTGGAAACACCATATATTTT. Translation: CATQDRRGNTIYF.

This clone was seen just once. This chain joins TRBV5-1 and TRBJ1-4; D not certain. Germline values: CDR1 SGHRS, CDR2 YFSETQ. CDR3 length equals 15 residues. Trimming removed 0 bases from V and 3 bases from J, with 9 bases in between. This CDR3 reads CASSLGGQSNEKLFF. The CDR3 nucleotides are TGCGCCAGCAGCTTGGGAGGGCAGTCTAATGAAAAACTGTTTTTT.

The CDR3 sequence: CASSQDLRTGTAFGGYTF. The CDR3 region has the DNA TGCGCCAGCAGCCAAGATCTGAGAACCGGGACAGCCTTTGGGGGCTACACCTTC. The chain couples TRBV4-1 to TRBJ1-2, with 7 nucleotides matching TRBD1. This CDR3 comprises 18 residues. Germline V lookup: CDR1 MGHRA, CDR2 YSYEKL. V shed 0 bases, J shed 8 bases, and the junction held 18 bases outside the gene matches.